The rows below give T cell receptor beta chains drawn from one sample of a study of T cell changes during pregnancy in multiple sclerosis. Assay: immunoSEQ multiplex PCR; the TCRdb copy retains only in-frame clones and omits some. The sample consists of tens of thousands of clones, about 91% of them appearing once. The sequences come from CD4+ T cells from peripheral blood mononuclear cells, collected in the third trimester of pregnancy. The receptors originated from a female donor in good health, enrolled as a control in a pregnancy study. CDR3s include the opening cysteine and the closing phenylalanine or tryptophan. Fields, in order: CDR3 DNA, CDR3 protein, V gene, clone size, D gene, J gene. The D gene is left open where the match is weak. The size field is filled for only some rows; it gives once, few, many or a size class.

CDR3 DNA: TGTGCCAGCAGTAACAGGGGAAGTGGGCTGTTTTTT; CDR3 protein: CASSNRGSGLFF; V gene: TRBV6-7; clone size: -; D gene: TRBD1; J gene: TRBJ2-2
CDR3 DNA: TGTGCCAGCAGCCAAGAACTAGCGGGAGAGAACGAGCAGTACTTC; CDR3 protein: CASSQELAGENEQYF; V gene: TRBV4-2; clone size: -; D gene: TRBD2; J gene: TRBJ2-7
CDR3 DNA: TGTGCCATCAGTGAGTCGACTGACTACAATGAGCAGTTCTTC; CDR3 protein: CAISESTDYNEQFF; V gene: TRBV10-3; clone size: -; D gene: -; J gene: TRBJ2-1
CDR3 DNA: TGTGCCAGCAGTACCCCCGGGAAAAATTCACCCCTCCACTTT; CDR3 protein: CASSTPGKNSPLHF; V gene: TRBV28; clone size: -; D gene: -; J gene: TRBJ1-6
CDR3 DNA: TGTGCCAGCAGTAGCGGAAACATTCAGTACTTC; CDR3 protein: CASSSGNIQYF; V gene: TRBV27; clone size: once; D gene: -; J gene: TRBJ2-4
CDR3 DNA: TGCGCCAGCAGCCGAATAGCGGGAGTCTCTGATACGCAGTATTTT; CDR3 protein: CASSRIAGVSDTQYF; V gene: TRBV5-1; clone size: once; D gene: TRBD2; J gene: TRBJ2-3
CDR3 DNA: TGTGCCAGCAGTCGGACAGGGAACGGCCAAGAAACCCAGTACTTC; CDR3 protein: CASSRTGNGQETQYF; V gene: TRBV6-5; clone size: once; D gene: TRBD1; J gene: TRBJ2-5
CDR3 DNA: TGTGCCAGCTCACCGCAGTTTTCCTACAATGAGCAGTTCTTC; CDR3 protein: CASSPQFSYNEQFF; V gene: TRBV18; clone size: -; D gene: -; J gene: TRBJ2-1
CDR3 DNA: TGTGCCAGCAGCTTAGGCCGGCTAGCAGGACCCATACATGGGCAGTATTTT; CDR3 protein: CASSLGRLAGPIHGQYF; V gene: TRBV13; clone size: once; D gene: -; J gene: TRBJ2-3
CDR3 DNA: TGTGCCAGCAGCGCCGAAGGGACTTATCAGCCCCAGCATTTT; CDR3 protein: CASSAEGTYQPQHF; V gene: TRBV2; clone size: -; D gene: -; J gene: TRBJ1-5
CDR3 DNA: TGTGCCAGCAGCTTAGACGGGAGGAGTGGGTACGAGCAGTACTTC; CDR3 protein: CASSLDGRSGYEQYF; V gene: TRBV11-3; clone size: -; D gene: TRBD2; J gene: TRBJ2-7
CDR3 DNA: TGTGCCAGCTCACCCTCATTTGCGGGGTCGGAAGCTTTCTTT; CDR3 protein: CASSPSFAGSEAFF; V gene: TRBV18; clone size: -; D gene: -; J gene: TRBJ1-1
CDR3 DNA: TGCAGCGTTGCTATGGTTAGCGGGGTAACAGATACGCAGTATTTT; CDR3 protein: CSVAMVSGVTDTQYF; V gene: TRBV29-1; clone size: -; D gene: TRBD2; J gene: TRBJ2-3
CDR3 DNA: TGTGCCATCAGTGAGCTAGACTACCAGCAGACCCAGTACTTC; CDR3 protein: CAISELDYQQTQYF; V gene: TRBV10-3; clone size: -; D gene: -; J gene: TRBJ2-5
CDR3 DNA: TGTGCCAGCAGCTTGGACACGGGAGGGCAGCCCCAGCATTTT; CDR3 protein: CASSLDTGGQPQHF; V gene: TRBV7-8; clone size: medium-sized; D gene: -; J gene: TRBJ1-5
CDR3 DNA: TGTGCCAGCAGCCGAAAGATTACAGGGGGCTTATACGAGCAGTACTTC; CDR3 protein: CASSRKITGGLYEQYF; V gene: TRBV4-2; clone size: -; D gene: TRBD1; J gene: TRBJ2-7
CDR3 DNA: TGTGCCATCAGTGGCCAGCTGGAGCGCGGAGAGACCCAGTACTTC; CDR3 protein: CAISGQLERGETQYF; V gene: TRBV10-3; clone size: -; D gene: -; J gene: TRBJ2-5
CDR3 DNA: TGTGCCACCAGCCGAACCGACAGGGGAAGCAGCGGGGCCAACGTCCTGACTTTC; CDR3 protein: CATSRTDRGSSGANVLTF; V gene: TRBV15; clone size: -; D gene: TRBD1; J gene: TRBJ2-6
CDR3 DNA: TGTGCCAGCAGCCAGGACAGTAACACTGAAGCTTTCTTT; CDR3 protein: CASSQDSNTEAFF; V gene: TRBV14; clone size: -; D gene: -; J gene: TRBJ1-1
CDR3 DNA: TGTGCCAGCAGCGGGTACAGGGGAGGAAGCACAGATACGCAGTATTTT; CDR3 protein: CASSGYRGGSTDTQYF; V gene: TRBV9; clone size: once; D gene: -; J gene: TRBJ2-3
CDR3 DNA: TGTGCCAGCAGTCCGCACCGCTCGACAGGGACTGGAAACACCATATATTTT; CDR3 protein: CASSPHRSTGTGNTIYF; V gene: TRBV28; clone size: -; D gene: TRBD1; J gene: TRBJ1-3
CDR3 DNA: TGCGCCAGCAGCTTGGCCGAGCCGGGAGGGCCCGGCGATACGCAGTATTTT; CDR3 protein: CASSLAEPGGPGDTQYF; V gene: TRBV5-1; clone size: few; D gene: TRBD2; J gene: TRBJ2-3
CDR3 DNA: TGTGCCATCAGTGAGCCCCCCTGGGAGGGGATCGGAGAGACCCAGTACTTC; CDR3 protein: CAISEPPWEGIGETQYF; V gene: TRBV10-3; clone size: many; D gene: TRBD2; J gene: TRBJ2-5
CDR3 DNA: TGCGCCAGCAGCTACAGGGATTTGAACACTGAAGCTTTCTTT; CDR3 protein: CASSYRDLNTEAFF; V gene: TRBV5-1; clone size: -; D gene: -; J gene: TRBJ1-1
CDR3 DNA: TGTGCCAGCCGAGGTCAAGCTACAGATACGCAGTATTTT; CDR3 protein: CASRGQATDTQYF; V gene: TRBV14; clone size: -; D gene: -; J gene: TRBJ2-3
CDR3 DNA: TGTGCCACGGGAACCGGGACTAGCGGAACAGATACGCAGTATTTT; CDR3 protein: CATGTGTSGTDTQYF; V gene: TRBV10-3; clone size: once; D gene: TRBD2; J gene: TRBJ2-3
CDR3 DNA: TGTGCCAGCAGCTACCCTCGGGGGACTGAAGCTTTCTTT; CDR3 protein: CASSYPRGTEAFF; V gene: TRBV7-9; clone size: -; D gene: -; J gene: TRBJ1-1
CDR3 DNA: TGTGCCGGGAGACGGAGCTCCTACAATGAGCAGTTCTTC; CDR3 protein: CAGRRSSYNEQFF; V gene: TRBV2; clone size: -; D gene: -; J gene: TRBJ2-1
CDR3 DNA: TGTGCCAGCAGTAGGCCAGGGACAGGGGCCTACGAGCAGTACTTC; CDR3 protein: CASSRPGTGAYEQYF; V gene: TRBV2; clone size: -; D gene: TRBD1; J gene: TRBJ2-7
CDR3 DNA: TGTGCCAGCAGTTACGGTAGCAGCTGGGGCTACGAGCAGTACTTC; CDR3 protein: CASSYGSSWGYEQYF; V gene: TRBV6-5; clone size: -; D gene: -; J gene: TRBJ2-7
CDR3 DNA: TGTGCCATCAGCCTTCTAGAATCCCTCGAGCAGTACTTC; CDR3 protein: CAISLLESLEQYF; V gene: TRBV10-3; clone size: -; D gene: -; J gene: TRBJ2-7
CDR3 DNA: TGTGCCAGCAGCTTAGCTGGACAGGAGCATGGCTACACCTTC; CDR3 protein: CASSLAGQEHGYTF; V gene: TRBV7-9; clone size: -; D gene: TRBD1; J gene: TRBJ1-2
CDR3 DNA: TGTGCTAGTGGTTTGGTAAAGGGGACAGGCTACAATGAGCAGTTCTTC; CDR3 protein: CASGLVKGTGYNEQFF; V gene: TRBV12-5; clone size: -; D gene: TRBD1; J gene: TRBJ2-1
CDR3 DNA: TGTGCCAGCAGCTTAGGCGATCGGGTAGGCGAGCAGTACTTC; CDR3 protein: CASSLGDRVGEQYF; V gene: TRBV7-2; clone size: -; D gene: -; J gene: TRBJ2-7
CDR3 DNA: TGCAGCGTCATGCTCGGGAGGAGGACAGATACGCAGTATTTT; CDR3 protein: CSVMLGRRTDTQYF; V gene: TRBV29-1; clone size: -; D gene: TRBD2; J gene: TRBJ2-3
CDR3 DNA: TGTGCCAGCAGTTCCGCGGGAGGCACAGATACGCAGTATTTT; CDR3 protein: CASSSAGGTDTQYF; V gene: TRBV6-5; clone size: -; D gene: TRBD2; J gene: TRBJ2-3
CDR3 DNA: TGTGCCAGCAGCTTGGGCGTACTCCCCCCGGTAGCAGGGGTCTATGGCTACACCTTC; CDR3 protein: CASSLGVLPPVAGVYGYTF; V gene: TRBV5-4; clone size: -; D gene: -; J gene: TRBJ1-2
CDR3 DNA: TGTGCCAGCAGTTTAGGACTAGCCTACGAGCAGTACTTC; CDR3 protein: CASSLGLAYEQYF; V gene: TRBV6-6; clone size: -; D gene: TRBD2; J gene: TRBJ2-7
CDR3 DNA: TGTGCCAGCACCTACACAGATACGCAGTATTTT; CDR3 protein: CASTYTDTQYF; V gene: TRBV2; clone size: -; D gene: -; J gene: TRBJ2-3
CDR3 DNA: TGTGCCAGCAGTTATGGGTCAGTGGGAGGCTACAATGAGCAGTTCTTC; CDR3 protein: CASSYGSVGGYNEQFF; V gene: TRBV6-5; clone size: -; D gene: -; J gene: TRBJ2-1
CDR3 DNA: TGCGCCAGCGCCGGGGGGGCTAATGAAAAACTGTTTTTT; CDR3 protein: CASAGGANEKLFF; V gene: TRBV4-1; clone size: -; D gene: -; J gene: TRBJ1-4
CDR3 DNA: TGTGCCTGGAGGAGGCCCGCTGAAGCTTTCTTT; CDR3 protein: CAWRRPAEAFF; V gene: TRBV30; clone size: -; D gene: -; J gene: TRBJ1-1
CDR3 DNA: TGTGCCAGCAGCTTCCAACAGGGGGTCGCCTATGGCTACACCTTC; CDR3 protein: CASSFQQGVAYGYTF; V gene: TRBV11-2; clone size: -; D gene: TRBD1; J gene: TRBJ1-2
CDR3 DNA: TGCGCCAGCAGGAGACAAGCCCAATTATCCTACAATGAGCAGTTCTTC; CDR3 protein: CASRRQAQLSYNEQFF; V gene: TRBV10-2; clone size: -; D gene: -; J gene: TRBJ2-1
CDR3 DNA: TGTGCCAGCAGCCCCAGGAACACCGGGGAGCTGTTTTTT; CDR3 protein: CASSPRNTGELFF; V gene: TRBV7-2; clone size: -; D gene: -; J gene: TRBJ2-2